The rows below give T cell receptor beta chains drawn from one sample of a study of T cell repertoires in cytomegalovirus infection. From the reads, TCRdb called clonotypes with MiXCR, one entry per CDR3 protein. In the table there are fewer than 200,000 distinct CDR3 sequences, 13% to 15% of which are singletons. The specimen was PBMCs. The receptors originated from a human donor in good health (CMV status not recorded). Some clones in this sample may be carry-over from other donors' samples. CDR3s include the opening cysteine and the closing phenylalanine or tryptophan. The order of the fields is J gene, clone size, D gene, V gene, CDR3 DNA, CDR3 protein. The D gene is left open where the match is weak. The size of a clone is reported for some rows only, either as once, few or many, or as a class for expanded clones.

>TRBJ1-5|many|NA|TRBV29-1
TGCAGCGTTGAGGGAGACGGGTTGAATCAGCCCCAGCATTTT
CSVEGDGLNQPQHF
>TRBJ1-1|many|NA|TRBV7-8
TGTGCCAGCAGCTTACAGGACACTGAAGCTTTCTTT
CASSLQDTEAFF
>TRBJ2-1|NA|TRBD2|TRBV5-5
TGTGCCAGCAGCTTGGTGACTAGCGGGAGGGCCAGGAATGAGCAGTTCTTC
CASSLVTSGRARNEQFF
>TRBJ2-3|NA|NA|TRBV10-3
TGTGCCATCGGAAAACAGGGCGGCACAGATACGCAGTATTTT
CAIGKQGGTDTQYF
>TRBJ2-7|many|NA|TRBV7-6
TGTGCCAGCAGCTTTAAGGAGTACGAGCAGTACTTC
CASSFKEYEQYF
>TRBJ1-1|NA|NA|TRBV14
TGTGCCAGCAGCCGCCGGGACCGTCAGAACACTGAAGCTTTCTTT
CASSRRDRQNTEAFF
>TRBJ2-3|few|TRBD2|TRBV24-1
TGTGCCACCAGAGCTAGCGGGATTACAGATACGCAGTATTTT
CATRASGITDTQYF
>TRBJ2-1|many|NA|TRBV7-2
TGTGCCAGCAGCGATCGGGCCAGTCTTGAGGGAAATGAGCAGTTCTTC
CASSDRASLEGNEQFF
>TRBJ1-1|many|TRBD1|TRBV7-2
TGTGCCAGCAGCTTAGCCAGACAGGGTACTGACACTGAAGCTTTCTTT
CASSLARQGTDTEAFF
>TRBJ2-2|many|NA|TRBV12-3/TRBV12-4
TGTGCCAGCAGTCTGGGACTTGAGAGCACCGGGGAGCTGTTTTTT
CASSLGLESTGELFF
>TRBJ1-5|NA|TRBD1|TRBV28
TGTGCCAGCAGGCAATTAGGACAGGGTTATCAGCCCCAGCATTTT
CASRQLGQGYQPQHF
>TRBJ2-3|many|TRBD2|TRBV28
TGTGCCAGCAGTTTCCCCGCACTAGCGGGAGGGCCCGATACGCAGTATTTT
CASSFPALAGGPDTQYF
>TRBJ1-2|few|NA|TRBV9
TGTGCCAGCAGCCCGGTGTCTGGCTACACCTTC
CASSPVSGYTF
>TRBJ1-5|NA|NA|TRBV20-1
TGCAGTGCTACCGCGGGGGGCCCGGAGCCCCAGCATTTT
CSATAGGPEPQHF
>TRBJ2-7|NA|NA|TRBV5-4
TGTGCCAGCAGCCCCCATCGCGGAGTGAGCGACGAGCAGTACTTC
CASSPHRGVSDEQYF
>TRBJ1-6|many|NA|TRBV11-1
TGTGCCAGCAGCGCCTCAGGGGTAGGGAATTCACCCCTCCACTTT
CASSASGVGNSPLHF
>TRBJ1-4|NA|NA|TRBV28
TGTGCCAGCACCGGTCCAACTAATGAAAAACTGTTTTTT
CASTGPTNEKLFF
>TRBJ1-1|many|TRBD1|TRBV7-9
TGTGCCAGCAGCTTTGGGGACAGAGTGAACACTGAAGCTTTCTTT
CASSFGDRVNTEAFF
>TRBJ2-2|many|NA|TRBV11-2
TGTGCCAGCAGCTTAGCCGCCGGGGAGCTGTTTTTT
CASSLAAGELFF
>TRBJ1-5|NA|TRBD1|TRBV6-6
TGTGCCAGCAGTTACCCTCGACAGGGAAGCAATCAGCCCCAGCATTTT
CASSYPRQGSNQPQHF
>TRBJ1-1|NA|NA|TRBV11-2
TGTGCCAGCAGCCTGATGGCGGGGACTGAAGCTTTCTTT
CASSLMAGTEAFF
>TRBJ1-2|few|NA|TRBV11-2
TGTGCCAGCAGCTTCAGGGTAGACTATGGCTACACCTTC
CASSFRVDYGYTF
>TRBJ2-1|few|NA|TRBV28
TGTGCCAGCAGTCTACCAGGGTCCTTGGGCTTGGAGCAGTTCTTC
CASSLPGSLGLEQFF
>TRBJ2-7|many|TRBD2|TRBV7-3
TGTGCCCGCCAGACTAGCATTGACGAGCAGTACTTC
CARQTSIDEQYF
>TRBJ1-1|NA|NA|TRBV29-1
TGCAGCGTTGGTCGTGGGAACACTGAAGCTTTCTTT
CSVGRGNTEAFF
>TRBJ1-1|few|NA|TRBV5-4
TGTGCCAGCAGCCCCCGAGGTAAAAGGGTTGGCACTGAAGCTTTCTTT
CASSPRGKRVGTEAFF
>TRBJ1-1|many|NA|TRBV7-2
TGTGCCAGCAGCTCTGATCAATGGGGGGCGGTGAACACTGAAGCTTTCTTT
CASSSDQWGAVNTEAFF
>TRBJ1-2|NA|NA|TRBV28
TGTGCCAGCAGTTTAGCAGGGGAGGGCTATGGCTACACCTTC
CASSLAGEGYGYTF
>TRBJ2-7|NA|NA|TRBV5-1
TGCGCCAGCAGCTTGGACGGACGGCGTGGTCTCGAGCAGTACTTC
CASSLDGRRGLEQYF
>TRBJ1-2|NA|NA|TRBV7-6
TGTGCCAGCAGCTTAGCGGCGGCTTTAGGAGGCTACACCTTC
CASSLAAALGGYTF
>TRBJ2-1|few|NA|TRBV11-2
TGTGCCAGCAGCAGTCACCAGCGCTCCTACAATGAGCAGTTCTTC
CASSSHQRSYNEQFF
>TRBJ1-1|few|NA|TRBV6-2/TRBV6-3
TGTGCCAGCAGTTACGCAGGACAACCTGAAGCTTTCTTT
CASSYAGQPEAFF
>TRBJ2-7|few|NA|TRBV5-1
TGCGCCAGCAGCTTTAGTATACGCGTCGGGGAGCAGGCCTACGAGCAGTACTTC
CASSFSIRVGEQAYEQYF
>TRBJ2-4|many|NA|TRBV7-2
TGTGCCAGCACCCGGGTGGAGAAGGTAGCCCCAAACCGGTTGGCCAAAAACATTCAGTACTTC
CASTRVEKVAPNRLAKNIQYF
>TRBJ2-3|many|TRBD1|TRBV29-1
TGCAGCGTAACCCACAGGGGAATGGGAGATACGCAGTATTTT
CSVTHRGMGDTQYF
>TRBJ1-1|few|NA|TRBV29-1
TGCAGCGTTGAACCTGAAGCTTTCTTT
CSVEPEAFF
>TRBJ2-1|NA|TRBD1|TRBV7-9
TGTGCCAGCAGCTTGAACCAGGGGGCCGTTGAGCAGTTCTTC
CASSLNQGAVEQFF
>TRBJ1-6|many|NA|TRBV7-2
TGTGCCAGCAGCTTAGGGCCAGGGAGGGGTAATTCACCCCTCCACTTT
CASSLGPGRGNSPLHF
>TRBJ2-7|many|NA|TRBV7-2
TGTGCCAGCAGCTCCGCTTTCTCCTACGAGCAGTACTTC
CASSSAFSYEQYF
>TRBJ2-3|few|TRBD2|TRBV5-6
TGTGCCAGCAGCTCCAGGACTAGCGGGAGAGGGGATACGCAGTATTTT
CASSSRTSGRGDTQYF
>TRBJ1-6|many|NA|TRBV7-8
TGTGCCAGCAGCTTAGATTTCCGGCCACCCCGGTATAATAATTCACCCCTCCACTTT
CASSLDFRPPRYNNSPLHF
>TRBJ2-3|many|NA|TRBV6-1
TGTGCCAGCAGTCCAGGGGGGGAGAGAACAGATACGCAGTATTTT
CASSPGGERTDTQYF
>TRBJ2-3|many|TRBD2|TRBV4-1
TGCGCCAGCAGCCAAGTTACTAGCGGAGCAGATACGCAGTATTTT
CASSQVTSGADTQYF
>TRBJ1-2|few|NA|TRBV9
TGTGCCAGCGGGCCGCATCGTGATGGCTACACCTTC
CASGPHRDGYTF
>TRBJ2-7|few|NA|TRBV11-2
TGTGCCAGCAGTCCGACTAAGGGAGGCGGGCACTCCTACGAGCAGTACTTC
CASSPTKGGGHSYEQYF
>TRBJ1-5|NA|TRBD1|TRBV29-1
TGCAGCGTTCAGGTCCCGGGACAGGGAATGGGCAATCAGCCCCAGCATTTT
CSVQVPGQGMGNQPQHF
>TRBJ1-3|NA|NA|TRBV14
TGTGCCAGCAGCCAAGATCGGACCCAAAAGGCATCTGGAAACACCATATATTTT
CASSQDRTQKASGNTIYF
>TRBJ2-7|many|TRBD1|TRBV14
TGTGCCAGCAGCCCGGGCCCCGACAGGGCCTACGAGCAGTACTTC
CASSPGPDRAYEQYF
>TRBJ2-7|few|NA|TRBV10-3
TGTGCCATCAGTGAGAGAGAGGGCTACGAGCAGTACTTC
CAISEREGYEQYF
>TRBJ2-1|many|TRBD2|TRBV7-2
TGTGCCAGCAGGGAGGGACTAGCGGGCTACAATGAGCAGTTCTTC
CASREGLAGYNEQFF
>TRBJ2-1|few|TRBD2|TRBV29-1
TGCAGCGTTGAAGGGTGGCTAGCGGGATCATACAATGAGCAGTTCTTC
CSVEGWLAGSYNEQFF
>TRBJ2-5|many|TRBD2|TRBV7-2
TGTGCCAGCAGCTTGAGTAGCGGGAGGCGAGAGACCCAGTACTTC
CASSLSSGRRETQYF
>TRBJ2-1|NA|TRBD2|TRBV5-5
TGTGCCAGCAGCCCCGGACTAGCGGGAGAAAGTGAGCAGTTCTTC
CASSPGLAGESEQFF
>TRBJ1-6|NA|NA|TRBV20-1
TGCAGTGCTTCGGTCGTCACGGGCCTTAATTCACCCCTCCACTTT
CSASVVTGLNSPLHF